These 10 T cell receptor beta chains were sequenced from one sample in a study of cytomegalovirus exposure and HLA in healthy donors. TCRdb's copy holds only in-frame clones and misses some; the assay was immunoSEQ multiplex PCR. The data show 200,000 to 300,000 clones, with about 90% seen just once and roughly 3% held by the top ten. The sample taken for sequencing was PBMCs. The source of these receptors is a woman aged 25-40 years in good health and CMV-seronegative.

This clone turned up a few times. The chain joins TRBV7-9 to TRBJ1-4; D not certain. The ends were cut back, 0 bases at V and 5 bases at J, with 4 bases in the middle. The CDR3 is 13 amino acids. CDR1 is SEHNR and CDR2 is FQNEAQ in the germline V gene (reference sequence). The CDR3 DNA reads TGTGCCAGCAGCTTAGCCAAGAATGAAAAACTGTTTTTT. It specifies CASSLAKNEKLFF. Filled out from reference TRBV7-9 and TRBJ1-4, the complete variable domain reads DTGVSQNPRHKITKRGQNVTFRCDPISEHNRLYWYRQTLGQGPEFLTYFQNEAQLEKSRLLSDRFSAERPKGSFSTLEIQRTEQGDSAMYLCASSLAKNEKLFFGSGTQLSVL.

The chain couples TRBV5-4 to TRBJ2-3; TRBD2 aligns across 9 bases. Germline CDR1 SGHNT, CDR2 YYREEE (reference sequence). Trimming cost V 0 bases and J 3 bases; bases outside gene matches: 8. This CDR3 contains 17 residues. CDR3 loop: CASSLAGRAGGTDTQYF. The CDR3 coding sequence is TGTGCCAGCAGCTTGGCCGGGCGAGCGGGGGGTACAGATACGCAGTATTTT.

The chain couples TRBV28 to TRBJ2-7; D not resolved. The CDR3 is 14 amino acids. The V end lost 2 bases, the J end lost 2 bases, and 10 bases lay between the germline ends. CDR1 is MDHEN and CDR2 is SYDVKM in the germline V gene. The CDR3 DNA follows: TGTGCCAGCAGTTTAGTGGGCCTTCCCTACGAGCAGTACTTC. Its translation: CASSLVGLPYEQYF.

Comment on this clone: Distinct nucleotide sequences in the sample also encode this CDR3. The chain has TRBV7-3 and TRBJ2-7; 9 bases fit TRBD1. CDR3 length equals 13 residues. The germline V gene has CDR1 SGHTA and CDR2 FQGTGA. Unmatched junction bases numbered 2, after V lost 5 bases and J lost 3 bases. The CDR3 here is CASSRQGGYEQYF. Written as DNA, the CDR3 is TGTGCCAGCAGCCGACAGGGGGGCTACGAGCAGTACTTC.

CDR3 residues: CASSRWTGDQETQYF. As DNA, the CDR3 is TGTGCCAGCTCACGTTGGACAGGAGACCAAGAGACCCAGTACTTC. The rearrangement links TRBV18 to TRBJ2-5, with 7 bases that match TRBD1. With V trimmed by 4 bases and J by 0 bases, 5 bases remained unmatched. In germline, CDR1 is KGHSH, CDR2 LQKENI. The CDR3 loop spans 15 amino acids.

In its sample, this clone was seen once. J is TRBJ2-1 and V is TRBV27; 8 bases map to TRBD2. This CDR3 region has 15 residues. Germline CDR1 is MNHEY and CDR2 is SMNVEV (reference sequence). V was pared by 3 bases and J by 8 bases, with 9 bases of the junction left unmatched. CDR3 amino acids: CASSFHGTRNYEQFF. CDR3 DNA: TGTGCCAGCAGTTTTCATGGGACTAGGAATTATGAGCAGTTCTTC.

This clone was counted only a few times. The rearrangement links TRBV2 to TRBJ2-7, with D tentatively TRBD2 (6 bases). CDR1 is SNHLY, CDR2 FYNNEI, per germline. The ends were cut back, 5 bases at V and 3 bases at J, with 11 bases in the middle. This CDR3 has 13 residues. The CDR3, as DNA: TGTGCCAGCAGTTGGAGGGCCGGCTACGAGCAGTACTTC. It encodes CASSWRAGYEQYF. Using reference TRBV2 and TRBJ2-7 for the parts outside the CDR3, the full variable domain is EPEVTQTPSHQVTQMGQEVILRCVPISNHLYFYWYRQILGQKVEFLVSFYNNEISEKSEIFDDQFSVERPDGSNFTLKIRSTKLEDSAMYFCASSWRAGYEQYFGPGTRLTVT.

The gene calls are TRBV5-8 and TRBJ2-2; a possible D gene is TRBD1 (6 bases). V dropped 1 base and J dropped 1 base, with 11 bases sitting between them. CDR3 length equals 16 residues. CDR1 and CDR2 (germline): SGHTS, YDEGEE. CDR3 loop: CASSLQGWENTGELFF. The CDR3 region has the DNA TGTGCCAGCAGCTTGCAGGGGTGGGAGAACACCGGGGAGCTGTTTTTT.

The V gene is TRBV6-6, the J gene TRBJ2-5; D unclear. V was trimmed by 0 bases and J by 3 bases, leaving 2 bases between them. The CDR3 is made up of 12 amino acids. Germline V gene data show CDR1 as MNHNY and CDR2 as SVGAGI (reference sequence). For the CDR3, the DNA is TGTGCCAGCAGTTACTCGAAAGAGACCCAGTACTTC. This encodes CASSYSKETQYF.

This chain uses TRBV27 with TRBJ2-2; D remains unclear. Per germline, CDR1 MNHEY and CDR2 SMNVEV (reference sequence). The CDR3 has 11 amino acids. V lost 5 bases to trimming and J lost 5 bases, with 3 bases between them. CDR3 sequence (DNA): TGTGCCAGCAGTCAAACCGGGGAGCTGTTTTTT. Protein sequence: CASSQTGELFF.